The sequence of this TCR beta chain was determined in a study of blood T cell repertoires in COVID-19. The method was immunoSEQ multiplex PCR; TCRdb's version includes in-frame clones alone and lacks a portion of them. The sample includes approximately 40,000 clones, approximately 86% of them seen just once. This clone has a single count. Germline V gene lookup returns CDR1 MNHEY and CDR2 SVGEGT. The CDR3 covers 16 residues. V lost 1 base to trimming and J lost 3 bases; unmatched junction nucleotides: 3. This sequence was found in a man aged 55 to 70 with acute or convalescent COVID-19. Source material: peripheral blood. This chain joins TRBV6-2 or TRBV6-3 and TRBJ2-7, with 13 bases identical to TRBD2. The CDR3 here is CASSYLGLAGNYEQYV. CDR3 nucleotide sequence: TGTGCCAGCAGTTACTTGGGACTAGCGGGGAACTACGAGCAGTACGTC.